The 2 T cell receptor beta chains below come from one sample, sequenced in a study of identical twins. TCRdb redid the calling of the 5' RACE reads with MiXCR, one entry per CDR3 protein. The repertoire holds around 960,000 distinct CDR3 sequences, with roughly an eighth as singletons. The data also belong to a second study, concerning yellow fever vaccine responses in identical twins.

Material for sequencing was PBMCs. These receptors originate from a woman younger than 30 in good health.

The genes are TRBV10-3 and TRBJ1-3; 11 bases match TRBD1. V lost 7 bases and J lost 4; bases outside the gene matches: 9. Germline assignment: CDR1 ENHRY and CDR2 SYGVKD. This CDR3 is 16 amino acids long. The CDR3 DNA is TGTGCCATCAAATCCGGACAGGGGGCTACCGGAAACACCATATATTTT. Translated, it gives CAIKSGQGATGNTIYF.

This clonotype has a handful of counts. This chain uses TRBV6-1 with TRBJ2-1; 10 nucleotides match TRBD2. Germline V gene sequence: CDR1 MNHNS, CDR2 SASEGT. The CDR3 extends over 15 amino acids. V lost 8 bases and J lost 3; bases outside the gene matches: 7. The CDR3 coding sequence is TGTGCCAGCGGTGTTAGCGGGGGGAACTACAATGAGCAGTTCTTC. It is translated as CASGVSGGNYNEQFF.